Below, 14 T cell receptor beta chains from the same sample are listed, as sequenced in a study of cytomegalovirus exposure and HLA in healthy donors. The PCR contained 60 Vbeta and 13 Jbeta primers. Sequencing was performed with immunoSEQ multiplex PCR; in TCRdb, only in-frame clones are kept and a portion is missing. This sample contains tens of thousands of clones. The material sequenced was PBMCs. Receptor source: a woman in her 30s in good health and CMV-seronegative.

This chain links TRBV5-6 with TRBJ1-6; a weak D match, TRBD1 (5 bases). Germline CDR1 and CDR2: SGHDT and YYEEEE. The length of the CDR3 is 16 residues. Deletions cut 6 bases from V and 8 bases from J, with 21 bases between. The CDR3 protein is CASTLGIPQGYSPLHF. The CDR3 DNA sequence: TGTGCCAGCACCCTTGGGATACCGCAGGGATATTCACCCCTCCACTTT.

This chain links TRBV27 with TRBJ1-5; 10 bases align to TRBD1. With V trimmed by 6 bases and J by 7 bases, 9 bases remained unmatched. This CDR3 comprises 15 residues. Germline CDR1 reads MNHEY; CDR2 reads SMNVEV (reference sequence). Here the CDR3 DNA reads TGTGCCAGCAGGGACATGACAGGGGGCCTACAGCCCCAGCATTTT. This translates into CASRDMTGGLQPQHF.

The V and J genes are TRBV29-1 and TRBJ1-2; D is unclear. The CDR3 loop spans 12 amino acids. The ends were cut back, 7 bases at V and 7 bases at J, with 16 bases in the middle. CDR1 SQVTM and CDR2 ANQGSEA come from the germline V gene. CDR3 DNA sequence: TGCAGCGCCGAAGCGGGGAGAGGTGGCTACACCTTC. Protein sequence: CSAEAGRGGYTF.

The V and J genes are TRBV28 and TRBJ2-2; D remains unclear. The germline CDR1 and CDR2 sequences are MDHEN and SYDVKM. This CDR3 has 13 amino acids. Trimming took off 2 bases at V and 1 base at J, with 2 bases between the two ends. In nucleotides, the CDR3 is TGTGCCAGCAGTTTACGGAACACCGGGGAGCTGTTTTTT. Residues: CASSLRNTGELFF.

The chain recombines TRBV19 with TRBJ1-5; 7 bases map to TRBD1. After removal of 4 bases from V and 6 bases from J, the junction contained 6 bases not matched to a gene. The CDR3 covers 14 residues. In germline, CDR1 is LNHDA, CDR2 SQIVND (reference sequence). CDR3 sequence (DNA): TGTGCCAGTAGTACGACAGGGTTGCCTCAGCCCCAGCATTTT. It specifies CASSTTGLPQPQHF.

Comment on this clone: The junction departs from the called germline gene at one end, perhaps through a read error. V gene TRBV3-1 (or the pseudogene TRBV3-2) combines with J gene TRBJ1-2; D unresolved. CDR1 is LGHDT, CDR2 YNNKEL, per germline (reference sequence). The CDR3 has 8 residues. In DNA form, the CDR3 reads TGTGCCATTCACAGCGGGGATTTC. Amino acid sequence: CAIHSGDF.

This sequence joins TRBV6-6 and TRBJ1-2, with D possibly TRBD1 on 6 matching bases. Germline CDR1 and CDR2: MNHNY and SVGAGI (reference sequence). V lost 4 bases and J 4 bases, leaving 10 bases between the germline ends. CDR3 size: 13 residues. The CDR3 is CASSFGRGYGYTF. CDR3 in DNA: TGTGCCAGCAGTTTTGGCAGGGGCTATGGCTACACCTTC.

The J gene is TRBJ1-2, the V gene TRBV30; TRBD1 aligns across 8 bases. Trimming removed 4 bases from V and 5 bases from J; junction bases left unmatched: 3. This CDR3 comprises 12 residues. The germline CDR1 and CDR2 sequences are GTSNPN and SVGIG (reference sequence). The chain's CDR3 is CAWTGGGYGYTF. DNA of the CDR3: TGTGCCTGGACAGGGGGCGGGTATGGCTACACCTTC.

The rearrangement uses TRBV6-1 and TRBJ1-2, with 8 bases matching TRBD1. The J segment lost 0 bases and the V segment lost 3 bases, leaving 6 bases of the junction unmatched. From germline, CDR1 is MNHNS and CDR2 SASEGT. This CDR3 region has 16 residues. The CDR3 sequence: CASSEAGQGTNYGYTF. CDR3 DNA: TGTGCCAGCAGTGAGGCCGGACAGGGAACTAACTATGGCTACACCTTC.

This chain joins TRBV30 and TRBJ1-1, with a weak D call TRBD1 (6 bases). The V end was cut by 8 bases, the J end by 3 bases, with 22 bases between. There are 15 residues in the CDR3. Germline V gene lookup returns CDR1 GTSNPN and CDR2 SVGIG (reference sequence). CDR3 residues: CAGIREGEKDTEAFF. The CDR3 DNA reads as TGTGCCGGGATTCGGGAGGGGGAGAAGGACACTGAAGCTTTCTTT.

This rearrangement joins TRBV28 to TRBJ2-7, with D perhaps matching TRBD2 (7 bases). This CDR3 is 17 amino acids long. Looked up from germline, CDR1 is MDHEN and CDR2 is SYDVKM. Trimming stripped 4 bases from V and 2 bases from J, with 21 bases between. CDR3 DNA sequence: TGTGCCAGCAGTTCCCCCCTAGGGGGGGCAGGAGCCTACGAGCAGTACTTC. It codes for CASSSPLGGAGAYEQYF.

The V and J genes are TRBV5-4 and TRBJ2-5, with 7 bases lining up with TRBD2. V was clipped by 4 bases and J by 5 bases; unmatched bases: 8. From germline, CDR1 is SGHNT and CDR2 YYREEE (reference sequence). This CDR3 is built from 14 residues. The CDR3, as DNA: TGTGCCAGCAGCCGAGAGCGGGGTGGGGAGACCCAGTACTTC. Its translation is CASSRERGGETQYF.

V gene TRBV5-6 combines with J gene TRBJ1-5, with D unresolved. CDR1 is SGHDT, CDR2 YYEEEE, per germline. This CDR3 is built from 12 residues. V gave up 1 base and J gave up 9 bases, with 8 bases separating them. The CDR3 region has the DNA TGTGCCAGCAGCTTGAGCGCGGGGCCCCAGCATTTT. This encodes CASSLSAGPQHF.

The chain uses TRBV4-2 and TRBJ2-1; D is perhaps TRBD2 (6 bases). Looked up from germline, CDR1 is LGHNA and CDR2 is YNFKEQ. This CDR3 has 15 amino acids. The ends were cut back, 2 bases at V and 4 bases at J, with 12 bases in the middle. The CDR3 reads CASSQSPGDYNEQFF. DNA of the CDR3: TGTGCCAGCAGCCAATCCCCGGGGGATTACAATGAGCAGTTCTTC.